This record covers a single T cell receptor (beta chain). Antigen unknown. This sample is drawn from a study of cytomegalovirus exposure and HLA in healthy donors. Study conclusions and caveats: In vitro confirmation showed three CMV-associated chains to be CMV antigen specific.

60 Vbeta and 13 Jbeta primers were used in PCR. TCRdb keeps only in-frame clones here, not all; method: immunoSEQ multiplex PCR. The profile shows approximately 130,000 clones, roughly 77% of them singletons. V lost 4 bases and J lost 2, with 14 bases in between. The CDR3 is 15 amino acids. The germline gives CDR1 SGHTA, CDR2 FQGNSA. The rearrangement links TRBV7-2 to TRBJ2-5; a possible D gene is TRBD1 (6 bases). The receptor's source is a man between 18 and 29 years old in good health and CMV-seronegative. The source material was PBMCs. CDR3 sequence reads: CASSSTQQGQETQYF. In DNA form, the CDR3 reads TGTGCCAGCAGCTCGACGCAACAGGGACAAGAGACCCAGTACTTC. Variable domain in full (rest from reference TRBV7-2 and TRBJ2-5): GAGVSQSPSNKVTEKGKDVELRCDPISGHTALYWYRQSLGQGLEFLIYFQGNSAPDKSGLPSDRFSAERTGGSVSTLTIQRTQQEDSAVYLCASSSTQQGQETQYFGPGTRLLVL.